This TCR beta chain originates from a study of post-analysis software for immune sequencing data. Study information: Disease trajectories encompassed relapsing-remitting, secondary progressive and progressive-relapsing multiple sclerosis. General study findings and limits: There were roughly 5 TRBV segments more frequent in patients than controls, and TRBV5-6, TRBV5-1 and TRBV20-1 were among them. Controls significantly exceeded multiple sclerosis patients in normalized Chao1 diversity. By F measure, samples from a shared preparation batch strongly co-clustered.

Unique molecular identifiers were built into the TCR beta cDNA libraries. cDNA molecules numbering about 490,000 came from roughly 1 to 10 million T cells. TCRdb called the PCR reads again in MiXCR, with one record for every CDR3 protein. The table records around 770,000 distinct CDR3 sequences, about 45% of them present only once. This CDR3 has 16 residues. V shed 2 bases and J shed 4 bases, with 15 bases lying between them. For this clonotype: What it binds is not known.

This chain links TRBV12-3 or TRBV12-4 with TRBJ2-1; D is perhaps TRBD2 (6 bases). Sequencing was performed on blood. The receptor was isolated from a girl aged 5-17 years with multiple sclerosis. CDR3 sequence reads: CASSLYGGGTYNEQFF. In DNA, the CDR3 is TGTGCCAGCAGTTTATATGGGGGAGGAACTTACAATGAGCAGTTCTTC.